These T cell receptor beta chains were read from a single sample in a study of T cells in localized non-small cell lung cancer. This table comes from immunoSEQ multiplex PCR, and its TCRdb copy is limited to in-frame clones, with some not included. The sample has 20,000 to 25,000 clones, approximately 86% seen once. This sample comprised peripheral blood, obtained before any cancer treatment. These receptors came from a male donor older than 55 with stage II squamous cell lung carcinoma. CDR3s include the opening cysteine and the closing phenylalanine or tryptophan. The D gene is left open where the match is weak. The size entry is marked missing in some rows and otherwise reads once, few, many or a size class.

CDR3 protein	CDR3 DNA	V gene	J gene	D gene	clone size
CASSLGSSYNSPLHF	TGTGCCAGCAGCTTGGGCAGCTCCTATAATTCACCCCTCCACTTT	TRBV5-8	TRBJ1-6	NA	once
CASSVGRPFNNSPLHF	TGTGCCAGCAGCGTTGGGAGGCCCTTTAATAATTCACCCCTCCACTTT	TRBV7-6	TRBJ1-6	NA	NA
CASGSGQTAMNTEAFF	TGTGCTAGTGGTTCCGGACAGACCGCCATGAACACTGAAGCTTTCTTT	TRBV12-5	TRBJ1-1	NA	NA
CASSPGHRSPNYEQYF	TGTGCCAGCAGCCCGGGGCACAGGTCGCCGAACTACGAGCAGTACTTC	TRBV7-9	TRBJ2-7	NA	NA
CSVRGVGEKLFF	TGCAGCGTCAGGGGAGTTGGGGAAAAACTGTTTTTT	TRBV29-1	TRBJ1-4	NA	NA
CASSERTGGLNSNQPQHF	TGTGCCAGCAGTGAACGGACAGGGGGCCTTAATAGCAATCAGCCCCAGCATTTT	TRBV6-1	TRBJ1-5	TRBD1	once
CASYRTNEKLFF	TGTGCCAGCTACCGAACTAATGAAAAACTGTTTTTT	TRBV6-6	TRBJ1-4	NA	NA
CASSTGSGANGHEQYF	TGCGCCAGCAGCACCGGTAGCGGGGCGAATGGACACGAGCAGTACTTC	TRBV5-1	TRBJ2-7	TRBD2	NA
CASSLGQGAREKLFF	TGTGCCAGCAGTTTAGGACAGGGGGCTAGAGAAAAACTGTTTTTT	TRBV28	TRBJ1-4	TRBD1	few
CARDLGLPIIHEQFF	TGTGCCAGAGACTTGGGACTACCCATAATCCATGAGCAGTTCTTC	TRBV9	TRBJ2-1	TRBD2	NA
CASSVGSGIIDEQYF	TGTGCCAGCAGCGTAGGGTCAGGGATAATCGACGAGCAGTACTTC	TRBV9	TRBJ2-7	NA	NA
CASSTTGHENTEAFF	TGTGCCAGCAGCACGACAGGCCACGAGAACACTGAAGCTTTCTTT	TRBV2	TRBJ1-1	NA	NA
CASSLAAGYTF	TGTGCCAGCAGCTTAGCGGCTGGCTACACCTTC	TRBV7-2	TRBJ1-2	NA	NA
CVRSLVLAYRPGSIYF	TGTGTCAGAAGCTTAGTTTTGGCTTACCGGCCGGGCAGCATATATTTT	TRBV7-5	TRBJ1-3	NA	NA
CATGLATYTDTQYF	TGTGCCACCGGACTAGCGACTTACACAGATACGCAGTATTTT	TRBV10-3	TRBJ2-3	TRBD2	once
CASTQDLMLGGTDTQYF	TGCGCCAGCACCCAAGATCTAATGCTGGGAGGTACAGATACGCAGTATTTT	TRBV7-9	TRBJ2-3	NA	NA
CASSQGRSSYEQYF	TGTGCCAGCTCACAGGGACGGAGCTCCTACGAGCAGTACTTC	TRBV18	TRBJ2-7	NA	once
CASSVAGGSYNEQFF	TGTGCCAGCAGCGTAGCGGGAGGGTCCTACAATGAGCAGTTCTTC	TRBV28	TRBJ2-1	TRBD2	NA
CASSRDRGTGELFF	TGTGCCAGCAGTCGGGACAGGGGCACCGGGGAGCTGTTTTTT	TRBV5-6	TRBJ2-2	TRBD1	NA
CASSGSLTSGSHEQYF	TGTGCCAGCAGCGGTTCGCTAACTAGCGGGAGCCACGAGCAGTACTTC	TRBV9	TRBJ2-7	TRBD2	once
CASIEGANYGYTF	TGTGCCAGCATCGAGGGGGCTAACTATGGCTACACCTTC	TRBV28	TRBJ1-2	NA	few
CASSPDPTWHGYTF	TGTGCCAGCAGTCCCGACCCCACGTGGCACGGCTACACCTTC	TRBV28	TRBJ1-2	NA	NA
CASSLGLKGYEQYF	TGTGCCAGCAGCTTGGGCCTGAAGGGCTACGAGCAGTACTTC	TRBV7-4	TRBJ2-7	NA	NA
CATGGVTNEKLFF	TGTGCCACCGGCGGGGTAACTAATGAAAAACTGTTTTTT	TRBV25-1	TRBJ1-4	NA	NA
CASSRGLREQYF	TGTGCCAGCAGCAGGGGGCTCCGAGAGCAGTACTTC	TRBV7-9	TRBJ2-7	TRBD1	NA
CASSPGQGIYNEQFF	TGTGCTAGCAGCCCGGGACAGGGTATCTACAATGAGCAGTTCTTC	TRBV7-7	TRBJ2-1	TRBD1	few
CASSQEGYGYTF	TGCGCCAGCAGCCAAGAAGGTTATGGCTACACCTTC	TRBV4-3	TRBJ1-2	NA	NA
CASSDRGSGRDQETQYF	TGTGCCAGCAGTGACAGGGGTAGCGGGAGAGATCAAGAGACCCAGTACTTC	TRBV2	TRBJ2-5	TRBD2	NA
CASSLLTTGTRNTIYF	TGCGCCAGCAGCCTTTTGACGACAGGGACGCGAAACACCATATATTTT	TRBV4-3	TRBJ1-3	TRBD1	NA
CASRTPTGGDYGYTF	TGTGCCAGCAGGACCCCGACAGGGGGAGACTATGGCTACACCTTC	TRBV6-6	TRBJ1-2	TRBD1	NA
CASRTGSSYNEQFF	TGTGCCAGCAGGACAGGGAGCTCCTACAATGAGCAGTTCTTC	TRBV7-9	TRBJ2-1	TRBD1	NA
CASSRIQGARSYGYTF	TGTGCCAGCAGCAGGATCCAGGGGGCAAGGAGCTATGGCTACACCTTC	TRBV27	TRBJ1-2	TRBD1	NA
CASSLYTQGEQYF	TGTGCCAGCAGCTTATATACTCAGGGCGAGCAGTACTTC	TRBV7-9	TRBJ2-7	NA	NA
CASSAGQGALSSDTQYF	TGTGCCAGTAGTGCGGGACAGGGGGCGCTTAGCTCAGATACGCAGTATTTT	TRBV19	TRBJ2-3	TRBD1	NA
CASSGPGQSSYEQYF	TGTGCCAGTAGTGGTCCGGGACAGAGCTCCTACGAGCAGTACTTC	TRBV19	TRBJ2-7	TRBD1	NA
CASSPSSRAADTEAFF	TGTGCCAGCTCACCCTCAAGCCGGGCTGCGGACACTGAAGCTTTCTTT	TRBV18	TRBJ1-1	NA	NA
CAIRIRETGANVLTF	TGTGCCATCAGGATACGGGAGACTGGGGCCAACGTCCTGACTTTC	TRBV10-3	TRBJ2-6	NA	NA
CASSYFTGTGELFF	TGTGCCAGCAGTTACTTCACAGGGACCGGGGAGCTGTTTTTT	TRBV6-5	TRBJ2-2	NA	NA
CASSVAGNSYNEQFF	TGTGCCAGCAGCGTCGCGGGGAACTCCTACAATGAGCAGTTCTTC	TRBV9	TRBJ2-1	NA	NA
CASSEEQGAKAFF	TGTGCCAGCAGTGAAGAACAGGGGGCGAAAGCTTTCTTT	TRBV2	TRBJ1-1	TRBD1	NA
CATSSHAPVGGYGYTF	TGTGCCACCAGCAGTCATGCCCCGGTGGGGGGCTATGGCTACACCTTC	TRBV15	TRBJ1-2	NA	few
CASSQGTGQGAEKLFF	TGTGCCAGCAGCCAGGGGACAGGACAGGGGGCGGAAAAACTGTTTTTT	TRBV4-2	TRBJ1-4	TRBD1	few
CASSLNDWRQPQHF	TGTGCCAGCAGCTTAAACGACTGGAGACAGCCCCAGCATTTT	TRBV7-2	TRBJ1-5	NA	NA
CASSYSEGPGNTIYF	TGTGCCAGCAGTTACTCCGAGGGGCCTGGAAACACCATATATTTT	TRBV6-5	TRBJ1-3	NA	NA
CASSVNPTSPNEQFF	TGTGCCAGCAGCGTAAACCCCACTAGCCCGAATGAGCAGTTCTTC	TRBV9	TRBJ2-1	NA	NA
CASSPAGATNEKLFF	TGTGCCAGCAGCCCCGCCGGGGCAACTAATGAAAAACTGTTTTTT	TRBV7-8	TRBJ1-4	NA	NA
CASSPMGGYGANVLTF	TGCGCCAGCAGCCCCATGGGAGGGTACGGGGCCAACGTCCTGACTTTC	TRBV5-1	TRBJ2-6	TRBD2	once
CASSESTASGGLRQYF	TGCGCCAGCAGTGAGTCGACGGCTAGCGGGGGGTTACGTCAGTACTTC	TRBV10-1	TRBJ2-7	TRBD2	NA